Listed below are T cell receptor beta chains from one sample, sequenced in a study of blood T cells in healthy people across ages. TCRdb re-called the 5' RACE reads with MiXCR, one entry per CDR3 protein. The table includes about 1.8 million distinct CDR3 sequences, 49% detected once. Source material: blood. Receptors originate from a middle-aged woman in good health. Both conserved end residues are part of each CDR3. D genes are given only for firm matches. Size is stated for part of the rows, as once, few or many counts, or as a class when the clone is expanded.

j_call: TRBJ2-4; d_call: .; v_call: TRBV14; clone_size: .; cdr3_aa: CASSQGPGGIQYF; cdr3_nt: TGTGCCAGCAGCCAAGGGCCTGGCGGCATTCAGTACTTC
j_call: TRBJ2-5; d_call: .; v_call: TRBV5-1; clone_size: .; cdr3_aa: CASSLYQSLGGLETQYF; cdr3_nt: TGCGCCAGCAGCTTATACCAGAGCCTAGGGGGGTTGGAGACCCAGTACTTC
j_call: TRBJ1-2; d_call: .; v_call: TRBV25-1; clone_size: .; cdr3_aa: CASSEQINYGYTF; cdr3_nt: TGTGCCAGCAGTGAGCAGATAAACTATGGCTACACCTTC
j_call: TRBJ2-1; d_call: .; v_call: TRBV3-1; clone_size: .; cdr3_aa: CASSQDSGPSNEQFF; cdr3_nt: TGTGCCAGCAGCCAAGATTCCGGTCCGAGTAATGAGCAGTTCTTC
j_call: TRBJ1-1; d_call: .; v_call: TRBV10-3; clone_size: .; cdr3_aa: CAISESDGAGGTEAFF; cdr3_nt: TGTGCCATCAGTGAGTCGGATGGGGCGGGGGGCACTGAAGCTTTCTTT
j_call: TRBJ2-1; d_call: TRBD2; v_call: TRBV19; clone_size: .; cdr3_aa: CAANSGGAGNEQFF; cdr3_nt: TGTGCCGCCAATAGCGGGGGGGCCGGGAATGAGCAGTTCTTC
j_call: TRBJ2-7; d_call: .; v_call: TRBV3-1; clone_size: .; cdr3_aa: CASSHHREVSNEQYF; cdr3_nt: TGTGCCAGCAGCCATCACAGGGAAGTTTCGAACGAGCAGTACTTC
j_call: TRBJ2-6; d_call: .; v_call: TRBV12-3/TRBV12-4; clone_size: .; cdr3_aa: CAGSIGQPGANVLTF; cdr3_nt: TGTGCCGGCAGTATCGGACAGCCTGGGGCCAACGTCCTGACTTTC
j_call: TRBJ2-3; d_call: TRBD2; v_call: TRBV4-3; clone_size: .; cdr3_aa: CASSPYSGSSSDTQYF; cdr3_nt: TGCGCCAGCAGCCCCTATAGCGGGAGTTCATCAGATACGCAGTATTTT
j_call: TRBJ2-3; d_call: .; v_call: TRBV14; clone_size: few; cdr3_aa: CASRQQGADTQYF; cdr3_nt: TGTGCCAGCAGACAGCAAGGGGCAGATACGCAGTATTTT
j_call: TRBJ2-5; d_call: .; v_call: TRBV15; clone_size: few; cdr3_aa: CATSREKQETQYF; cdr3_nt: TGTGCCACCAGCAGAGAAAAACAAGAGACCCAGTACTTC
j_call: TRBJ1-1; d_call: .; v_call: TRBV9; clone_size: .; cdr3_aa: CASSVVGGRGAEAFF; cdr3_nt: TGTGCCAGCAGCGTAGTTGGGGGGCGGGGGGCTGAAGCTTTCTTT
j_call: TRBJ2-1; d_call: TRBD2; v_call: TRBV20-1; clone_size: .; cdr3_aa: CSARDLLSGGTHNEQFF; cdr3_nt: TGCAGTGCTAGAGACCTCCTTAGCGGGGGAACCCACAATGAGCAGTTCTTC
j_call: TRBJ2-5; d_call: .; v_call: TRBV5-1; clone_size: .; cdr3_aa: CASNPLRGAETQYF; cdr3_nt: TGCGCCAGCAACCCACTCAGGGGGGCCGAGACCCAGTACTTC
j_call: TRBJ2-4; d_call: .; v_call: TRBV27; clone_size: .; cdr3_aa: CASSASALGNIQYF; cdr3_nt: TGTGCCAGCAGCGCGTCGGCTTTGGGAAACATTCAGTACTTC
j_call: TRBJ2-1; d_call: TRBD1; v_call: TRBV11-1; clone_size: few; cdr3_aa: CASSPRDRPYNEQFF; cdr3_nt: TGTGCCAGCAGCCCACGGGACAGGCCCTACAATGAGCAGTTCTTC
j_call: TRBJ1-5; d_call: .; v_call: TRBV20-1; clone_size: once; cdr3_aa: CSARVTPSGNQPQHF; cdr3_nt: TGCAGTGCTAGAGTAACGCCATCAGGCAATCAGCCCCAGCATTTT
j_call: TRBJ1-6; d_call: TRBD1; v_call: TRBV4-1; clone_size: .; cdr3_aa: CASSQVTGGESPLHF; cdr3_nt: TGCGCCAGCAGCCAAGTCACAGGGGGAGAGTCACCCCTCCACTTT
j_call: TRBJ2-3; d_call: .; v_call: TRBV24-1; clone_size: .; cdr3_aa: CATSDFATGPSTDTQYF; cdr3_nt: TGTGCCACCAGTGATTTTGCGACAGGACCTAGCACAGATACGCAGTATTTT
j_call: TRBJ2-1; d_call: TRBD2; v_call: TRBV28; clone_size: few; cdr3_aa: CASSLRGLAGDNEQFF; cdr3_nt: TGTGCCAGCAGTTTACGGGGACTAGCGGGGGACAATGAGCAGTTCTTC
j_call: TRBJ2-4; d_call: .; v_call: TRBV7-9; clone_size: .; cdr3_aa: CASSLRTYQEAKNIQYF; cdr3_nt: TGTGCCAGCAGCTTAAGAACCTATCAAGAAGCCAAAAACATTCAGTACTTC
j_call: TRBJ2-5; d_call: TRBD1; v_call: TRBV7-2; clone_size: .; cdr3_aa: CASSAGTGRIETQYF; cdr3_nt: TGTGCCAGCAGCGCCGGGACAGGGAGAATAGAGACCCAGTACTTC
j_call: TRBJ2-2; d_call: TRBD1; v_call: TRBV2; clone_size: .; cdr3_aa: CASSQLTGQTGELFF; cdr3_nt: TGTGCCAGCAGTCAATTGACAGGGCAGACCGGGGAGCTGTTTTTT
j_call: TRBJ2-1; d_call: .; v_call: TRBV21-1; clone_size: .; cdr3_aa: CASIGTGGSYNERFF; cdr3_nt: TGTGCCAGCATCGGGACAGGGGGCTCCTACAATGAGCGGTTCTTC
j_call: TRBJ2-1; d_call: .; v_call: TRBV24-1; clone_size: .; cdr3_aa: CATSDRDRAGSINEQFF; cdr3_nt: TGTGCCACCAGTGACAGAGACAGGGCGGGGTCTATCAATGAGCAGTTCTTC
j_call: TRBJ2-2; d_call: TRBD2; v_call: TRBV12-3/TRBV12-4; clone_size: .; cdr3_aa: CASSTLGRDGAGELFF; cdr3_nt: TGTGCCAGCAGTACCTTGGGGAGGGATGGCGCCGGGGAGCTGTTTTTT
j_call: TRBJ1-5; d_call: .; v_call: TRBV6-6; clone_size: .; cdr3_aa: CASSYAAAVSNQPQHF; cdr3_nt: TGTGCCAGCAGTTACGCGGCTGCGGTTAGCAATCAGCCCCAGCATTTT
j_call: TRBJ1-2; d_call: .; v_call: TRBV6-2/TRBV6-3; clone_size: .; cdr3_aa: CASSYSRTAAPGGYTF; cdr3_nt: TGTGCCAGCAGTTACTCGAGGACAGCCGCCCCAGGTGGCTACACCTTC
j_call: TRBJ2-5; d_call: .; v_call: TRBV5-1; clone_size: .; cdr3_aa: CASSLAGWDPRQETQYF; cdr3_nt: TGCGCCAGCAGCTTGGCAGGGTGGGACCCTCGGCAAGAGACCCAGTACTTC